This TCR beta chain was captured by sequencing in a study of cytomegalovirus exposure and HLA in healthy donors. Germline CDR1 LNHDA, CDR2 SQIVND (reference sequence). Trimming cost V 5 bases and J 2 bases; bases outside gene matches: 11. The CDR3 covers 16 residues. Profiling relied on immunoSEQ multiplex PCR, and the TCRdb table lists in-frame clones only, not all of them. The table includes approximately 130,000 clones, about 90% detected once. The rearrangement uses TRBV19 and TRBJ2-5, with TRBD2 matching 7 bases. This clonotype was sampled from a woman younger than 30 in good health and CMV-seronegative. The specimen was PBMCs. The CDR3 coding sequence is TGTGCCAGTAGTTCCCGAGGGAGGGTAGGGCAAGAGACCCAGTACTTC. Its protein is CASSSRGRVGQETQYF.